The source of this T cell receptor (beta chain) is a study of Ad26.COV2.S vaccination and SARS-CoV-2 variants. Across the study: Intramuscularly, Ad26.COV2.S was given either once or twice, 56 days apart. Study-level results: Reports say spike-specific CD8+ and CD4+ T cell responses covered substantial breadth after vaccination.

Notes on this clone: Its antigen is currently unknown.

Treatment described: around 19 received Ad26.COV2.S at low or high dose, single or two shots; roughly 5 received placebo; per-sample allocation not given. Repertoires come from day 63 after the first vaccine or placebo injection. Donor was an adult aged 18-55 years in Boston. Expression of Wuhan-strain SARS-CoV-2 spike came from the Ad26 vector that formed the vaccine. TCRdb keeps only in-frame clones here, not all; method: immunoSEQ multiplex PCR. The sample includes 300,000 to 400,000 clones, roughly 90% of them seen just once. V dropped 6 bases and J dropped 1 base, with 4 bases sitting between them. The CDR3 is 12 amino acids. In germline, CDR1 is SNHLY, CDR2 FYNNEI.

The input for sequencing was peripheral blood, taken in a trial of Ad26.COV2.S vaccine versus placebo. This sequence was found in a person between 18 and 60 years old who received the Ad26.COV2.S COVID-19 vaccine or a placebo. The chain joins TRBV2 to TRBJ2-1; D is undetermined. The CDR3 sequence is CASRPSYNEQFF. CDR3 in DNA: TGTGCCAGCAGACCATCCTACAATGAGCAGTTCTTC.